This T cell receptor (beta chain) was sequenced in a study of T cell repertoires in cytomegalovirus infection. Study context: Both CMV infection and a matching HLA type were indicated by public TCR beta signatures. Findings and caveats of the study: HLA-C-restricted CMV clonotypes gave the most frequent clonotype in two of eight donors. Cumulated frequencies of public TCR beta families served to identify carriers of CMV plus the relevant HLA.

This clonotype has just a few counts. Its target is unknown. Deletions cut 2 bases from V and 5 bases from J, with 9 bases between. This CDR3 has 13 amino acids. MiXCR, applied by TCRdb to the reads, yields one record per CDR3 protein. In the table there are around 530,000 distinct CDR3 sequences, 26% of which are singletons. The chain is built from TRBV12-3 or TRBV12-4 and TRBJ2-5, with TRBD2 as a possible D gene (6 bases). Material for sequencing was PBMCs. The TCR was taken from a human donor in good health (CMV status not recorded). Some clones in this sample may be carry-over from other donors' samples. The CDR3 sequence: CASSLWGVETQYF. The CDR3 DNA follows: TGTGCCAGCAGTTTATGGGGGGTCGAGACCCAGTACTTC.